This TCR beta chain was identified in a study of T cells after posttransplantation cyclophosphamide. Study results and caveats: Later post-transplant blood repertoires were often dominated by donor CD8+ memory clones. TRB overlap between skin or GI tissue T cells and blood was limited.

V lost 8 bases to trimming and J lost 2 bases, with 10 bases between them. CDR1 MNHNS and CDR2 SASEGT come from the germline V gene. This CDR3 contains 13 residues. On this clone: The antigen is not known.

Methotrexate plus calcineurin inhibitor accompanied controls' myeloablative marrow transplants; sampling was 1 year later. Profiling relied on immunoSEQ multiplex PCR, and the TCRdb table lists in-frame clones only, not all of them. The data hold roughly 15,000 clones, with 70% to 90% observed a single time. This clonotype was obtained from a male patient aged 25 to 39 who received an allogeneic stem cell transplant from an unrelated donor, was CMV-positive, and had acute and chronic GVHD. Some T cells may be provided by the graft donor. The rearrangement uses TRBV6-1 and TRBJ1-5; no definite D call. The sample in question was PBMCs, obtained approximately 64 weeks after allogeneic stem cell transplant with calcineurin inhibitor and methotrexate. CDR3 nucleotide sequence: TGTGCCAGCGGCGGGTTAGGCAATCAGCCCCAGCATTTT. Amino acids: CASGGLGNQPQHF.